The rows below give T cell receptor beta chains drawn from one sample of a study of beta chain features in type 1 diabetes. Produced via immunoSEQ multiplex PCR; TCRdb's table is partial and in-frame only. This sample carries more than 250,000 clones, roughly an eighth of them seen once, and the ten largest clones take 0.015% to 0.02%. Material for sequencing was naive CD4+ T cells from blood. The origin of the receptors is a man aged 25-45 years with type 1 diabetes. Both conserved end residues are part of each CDR3. D genes are given only for firm matches. A row's size may be missing; if present it is once, few, many or a size class.

TRBJ2-3 NA TRBV28 few TGTGCCAGCAGTTTTTTGCGATCGCAGTATTTT CASSFLRSQYF
TRBJ2-1 TRBD2 TRBV5-1 few TGCGCCAGCAGCCCGCTGACTAGCGGGACCTACAATGAGCAGTTCTTC CASSPLTSGTYNEQFF
TRBJ2-5 TRBD2 TRBV18 NA TGTGCCAGCTCACCCCGGGAGGACCAAGAGACCCAGTACTTC CASSPREDQETQYF
TRBJ2-7 NA TRBV18 few TGTGCCAGCTCGCCCGGGACGGGGGACTACGAGCAGTACTTC CASSPGTGDYEQYF
TRBJ2-7 NA TRBV27 few TGTGCCAGCAGCCTACAGGGGACTTCCTACGAGCAGTACTTC CASSLQGTSYEQYF
TRBJ1-2 TRBD1 TRBV19 few TGTGCCAGTAGGGCGACAGGGATCATCTATGGCTACACCTTC CASRATGIIYGYTF
TRBJ2-7 TRBD1 TRBV5-1 few TGCGCCAGCAGATCGGGGACAGGGCCTTACGAGCAGTACTTC CASRSGTGPYEQYF
TRBJ2-7 NA TRBV6-6 NA TGTGCCAGCAGTGAGGTCCCCCTAGTGGCCCACGAGCAGTACTTC CASSEVPLVAHEQYF
TRBJ2-1 TRBD2 TRBV11-2 few TGTGCCAGCAGCCGACGGACTAGCGGGATCTCCTACAATGAGCAGTTCTTC CASSRRTSGISYNEQFF
TRBJ2-5 TRBD1 TRBV5-1 few TGCGCCAGCCAGGCCGGGACAGGGGGCGGAGAGACCCAGTACTTC CASQAGTGGGETQYF
TRBJ1-2 NA TRBV7-9 NA TGTGCCAGCAGTTCGACAGCAGGAAACTATGGCTACACCTTC CASSSTAGNYGYTF
TRBJ2-1 TRBD2 TRBV4-3 NA TGCGCCAGCAGGAATCTAGCGGGACCCCACAATGAGCAGTTCTTC CASRNLAGPHNEQFF
TRBJ2-2 TRBD1 TRBV7-9 few TGTGCCAGCAGCTTCAGACAGGGTAGCACCGGGGAGCTGTTTTTT CASSFRQGSTGELFF
TRBJ1-2 TRBD1 TRBV27 NA TGTGCCAGCAGTTTAAGGCAGGGGGTTAATGGCTACACCTTC CASSLRQGVNGYTF
TRBJ2-7 TRBD2 TRBV11-2 NA TGTGCCAGCAGCTTATATAGCGGGAGTACCTACGAGCAGTACTTC CASSLYSGSTYEQYF
TRBJ1-2 NA TRBV5-1 NA TGCGCCAGCAGCCCCGGGACACTCGACGGGGGCTACACCTTC CASSPGTLDGGYTF
TRBJ1-5 NA TRBV19 NA TGTGCCAGTAGTATAGACCGGGGGATCTATCAGCCCCAGCATTTT CASSIDRGIYQPQHF
TRBJ1-4 NA TRBV28 NA TGTGCCAGCAGCTCCGGGGAAAAACTGTTTTTT CASSSGEKLFF
TRBJ2-3 TRBD2 TRBV10-3 few TGTGCCATCAGACTAGCGGCGAACACAGATACGCAGTATTTT CAIRLAANTDTQYF
TRBJ2-1 TRBD2 TRBV6-5 NA TGTGCCAGCAGTTACTCGCGGGAGAATGAGCAGTTCTTC CASSYSRENEQFF
TRBJ1-2 TRBD1 TRBV27 NA TGTGCCAGCTCCGACAGGGGGTTGAGGGGCTACACCTTC CASSDRGLRGYTF
TRBJ2-5 NA TRBV5-6 NA TGTGCCAGCAGCCTTTACGGGGGACGAGAGACCCAGTACTTC CASSLYGGRETQYF
TRBJ2-1 TRBD2 TRBV27 NA TGTGCCAGCAGTTGGGGCGGGAGTTCTTACAATGAGCAGTTCTTC CASSWGGSSYNEQFF
TRBJ1-5 TRBD1 TRBV29-1 few TGCAGCGTTTCCGGGGACAGGGAGAATCAGCCCCAGCATTTT CSVSGDRENQPQHF
TRBJ2-3 TRBD2 TRBV11-2 NA TGTGCCAGCAGCCGTATCCTCACTAGCGGGACCACAGATACGCAGTATTTT CASSRILTSGTTDTQYF
TRBJ2-7 NA TRBV7-2 NA TGTGCCAGCAGCTTACTCACTGGGGACACCTACGAGCAGTACTTC CASSLLTGDTYEQYF
TRBJ2-1 NA TRBV7-3 few TGTGCCAGCAGCTTAAGACCAGCGCCCTACAATGAGCAGTTCTTC CASSLRPAPYNEQFF
TRBJ2-5 NA TRBV5-1 NA TGCGCCAGCAGCCGCGAAGAGACCCAGTACTTC CASSREETQYF
TRBJ2-4 TRBD1 TRBV6-5 few TGTGCCAGCAGTACCTCCGGGACAGGGCCCTCTTACTTC CASSTSGTGPSYF
TRBJ1-2 NA TRBV28 few TGTGCCAGCAGTTTGGGGCGGCCGGCAGTCGGCTACACCTTC CASSLGRPAVGYTF
TRBJ2-7 NA TRBV6-6 NA TGTGCCAGCAGAACGGAGACGAGTAGAGGCGAGCAGTACTTC CASRTETSRGEQYF
TRBJ2-1 NA TRBV19 few TGTGCCAGTAGTCTGAACACCGACAATGAGCAGTTCTTC CASSLNTDNEQFF
TRBJ2-7 TRBD2 TRBV29-1 NA TGCAGCGTCGGGGGTTCTAGCGGGAGTTACGAGCAGTACTTC CSVGGSSGSYEQYF
TRBJ2-5 TRBD2 TRBV30 NA TGTGCCTGGACGGCTAGCGGGAGTGCGGAGACCCAGTACTTC CAWTASGSAETQYF
TRBJ2-2 NA TRBV7-2 few TGTGCCAGCAGTTTCCTAGCCACCCCCAGCACCGGGGAGCTGTTTTTT CASSFLATPSTGELFF
TRBJ2-7 TRBD1 TRBV6-5 NA TGTGCCAGCAGGAGGGACAGGGGCTACGAGCAGTACTTC CASRRDRGYEQYF
TRBJ2-1 TRBD2 TRBV23-1 NA TGCGCCAGCAGTCATCGTAAACCAGGACTAGCGGGAGAAGATGAGCAGTTCTTC CASSHRKPGLAGEDEQFF
TRBJ1-3 NA TRBV7-8 NA TGTGCCAGCAGCTTAGGTACAGCCTCTGGAAACACCATATATTTT CASSLGTASGNTIYF
TRBJ2-1 TRBD1 TRBV5-1 NA TGCGCCAGCAGCCCCGACAGGGTGTATGAGCAGTTCTTC CASSPDRVYEQFF
TRBJ2-7 TRBD1 TRBV6-6 NA TGTGCCAGCAGTTCGGGACAGATAATTTTCGAGCAGTACTTC CASSSGQIIFEQYF
TRBJ2-3 NA TRBV2 few TGTGCCAGCAGTGTTAGGCGGGATACAGATACGCAGTATTTT CASSVRRDTDTQYF
TRBJ2-5 NA TRBV28 few TGTGCCAGCAGAGGGGTCCAAGAGACCCAGTACTTC CASRGVQETQYF
TRBJ1-5 NA TRBV5-6 NA TGTGCCAGCAGCTTTCGGGAGACTAATCAGCCCCAGCATTTT CASSFRETNQPQHF
TRBJ1-5 NA TRBV30 few TGTGCCTGGTCGGCGGGGGACTATAGCAATCAGCCCCAGCATTTT CAWSAGDYSNQPQHF
TRBJ2-1 TRBD2 TRBV9 NA TGTGCCAGCAGCGTCGGACTAGCGGCCTACAATGAGCAGTTCTTC CASSVGLAAYNEQFF
TRBJ2-1 TRBD2 TRBV7-2 few TGTGCCAGCAGCTTCTTGTCGTCTAGCGGAGCCAATGAGCAGTTCTTC CASSFLSSSGANEQFF
TRBJ1-2 NA TRBV5-1 NA TGCGCCAGCAGCTTGGCACAGGCGGCCTATGGCTACACCTTC CASSLAQAAYGYTF
TRBJ2-7 NA TRBV6-5 few TGTGCCAGTGGTCGGGGGATAAACTACGAGCAGTACTTC CASGRGINYEQYF
TRBJ2-1 TRBD2 TRBV7-2 NA TGTGCCAGCAGCTTAAGATTAGCGGGATTGTACAATGAGCAGTTCTTC CASSLRLAGLYNEQFF
TRBJ2-1 TRBD2 TRBV5-4 few TGTGCCAGCAGCCTGAACGTAGCGGGCAAGTACAATGAGCAGTTCTTC CASSLNVAGKYNEQFF
TRBJ2-1 TRBD1 TRBV25-1 NA TGTGCCAGCAGTGGACAGGGCGCGGAGTTCTTC CASSGQGAEFF
TRBJ2-2 NA TRBV7-2 few TGTGCCAGCAGCTTTAGAGCGGTTAACACCGGGGAGCTGTTTTTT CASSFRAVNTGELFF
TRBJ1-2 TRBD1 TRBV19 NA TGTGCCAGTAGTCGCAGGGGGAACTATGGCTACACCTTC CASSRRGNYGYTF